This T cell receptor beta chain was found in a study of control samples from healthy donors and cancer patients. The protocol was immunoSEQ multiplex PCR, while the TCRdb copy is restricted to in-frame clones and leaves out a portion. The sample carries around 97,000 clones, 80% to 90% recorded once. The sequence derives from a man in his 60s with lung cancer. Sequenced: PBMCs.

CDR3 in DNA: TGTGCCAGCAGTTTACAGAGAAACACCGGGGAGCTGTTTTTT. The encoded protein is CASSLQRNTGELFF. The chain joins TRBV27 to TRBJ2-2; D gene unclear. The CDR3 spans 14 residues. The germline gives CDR1 MNHEY, CDR2 SMNVEV (reference sequence). V was trimmed by 2 bases and J by 2 bases, leaving 6 bases between them.